The clone carrying this T cell receptor (beta chain) was recorded once. As yet, its antigen is unknown. These data belong to a study of chemoradiotherapy in HPV16-positive cancers. Study results and limitations: Candidate HPV-specific clones and E7-related TCR motifs grew in tumor during treatment.

With 2 bases removed from V and 3 bases from J, the gap between germline ends came to 13 bases. CDR3 length: 15 amino acids. CDR1 and CDR2 from the germline V gene are SGHTA and FQGNSA. Samples were taken several times over chemoradiotherapy. The method was immunoSEQ multiplex PCR; TCRdb's version includes in-frame clones alone and lacks a portion of them. The sample lists 40,000 or so clones, approximately 73% occurring once. The chain combines TRBV7-2 with TRBJ1-2; the D gene is possibly TRBD1 (6 bases). The receptor was isolated from a human donor with HPV-associated anogenital cancer. This specimen consisted of blood, obtained from a patient who underwent chemoradiotherapy. The CDR3 bases are TGTGCCAGCAGCTTACAGGGGACAACCGACTATGGCTACACCTTC. Protein: CASSLQGTTDYGYTF.